The TCR beta chain described here comes from a study of type 1 regulatory T cells. Overall study context: T-allo10 is an in vitro-generated, Tr1-enriched CD4 T cell product specific for alloantigen.

This clonotype was observed a few times. Its target is not known. The germline V gene encodes CDR1 DFQATT and CDR2 SNEGSKA (reference sequence). V was shortened by 6 bases and J by 5 bases, with 14 bases between the two germline ends. The length of the CDR3 is 14 residues. General study results and limits: Type 1 regulatory T cells had a more restricted TCR repertoire than non-type 1 regulatory T cells.

TCRdb re-called the reads through MiXCR, storing one row per CDR3 protein. This sample has about 59,000 distinct CDR3 sequences, with roughly two thirds found just once. The sequence came from a human donor in good health. The chain joins TRBV20-1 to TRBJ1-6; the D is unclear. The sample comprised cultured non-Tr1 T cells, either the whole culture or a sorted T cell fraction (not recorded which). In nucleotides, the CDR3 is TGCAGTGCCTTAAGAGAGGCACATAATTCACCCCTCCACTTT. This sequence encodes CSALREAHNSPLHF.